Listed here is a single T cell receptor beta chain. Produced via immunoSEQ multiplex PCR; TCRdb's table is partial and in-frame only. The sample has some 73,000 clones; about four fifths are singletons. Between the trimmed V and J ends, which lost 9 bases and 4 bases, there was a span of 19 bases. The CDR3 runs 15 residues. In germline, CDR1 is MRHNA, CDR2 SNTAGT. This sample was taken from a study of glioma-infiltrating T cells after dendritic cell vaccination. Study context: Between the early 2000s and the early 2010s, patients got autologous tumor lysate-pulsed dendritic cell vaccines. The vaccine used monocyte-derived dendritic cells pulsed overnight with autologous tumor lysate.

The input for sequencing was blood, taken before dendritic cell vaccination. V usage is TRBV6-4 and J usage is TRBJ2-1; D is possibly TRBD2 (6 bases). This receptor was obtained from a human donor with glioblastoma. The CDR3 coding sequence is TGTGCCAGGGGACTCGACAATCAAAATTACAATGAGCAGTTCTTC. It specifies CARGLDNQNYNEQFF.